The rows below give T cell receptor beta chains drawn from one sample of a study of shared clonotypes between healthy human individuals. Only in-frame clones appear in the TCRdb table, and some are missing; sequencing was by immunoSEQ multiplex PCR. The table shows under 2,500,000 clones, with approximately 94% occurring only once. Material for sequencing was naive CD4+ T cells sorted from blood. Source of these receptors: a man aged 18 to 30 in good health. Each CDR3 is given with its conserved first and last residue. Each record gives: clone size, V gene, J gene, D gene, CDR3 DNA, CDR3 protein. A D gene is named only where the DNA matches it firmly. Where a row states a size, it is once, few, many or the class of an expanded clone; other rows omit it.

.	TRBV11-1	TRBJ2-7	.	TGTGCCAGCAGCTTAGCGGGGTTTTCCTACGAGCAGTACTTC	CASSLAGFSYEQYF
.	TRBV9	TRBJ2-5	TRBD2	TGTGCCAGCAGCGCCGGACTAGCGGGAGGAGAGACCCAGTACTTC	CASSAGLAGGETQYF
.	TRBV5-4	TRBJ2-6	TRBD1	TGTGCCAGCAGCCCCCCTGGACCGGGACAGGGTATCGGGGCCAACGTCCTGACTTTC	CASSPPGPGQGIGANVLTF
once	TRBV19	TRBJ2-1	TRBD2	TGTGCCAGTAGTACACAAGCGGGAGTTGGGTATGAGCAGTTCTTC	CASSTQAGVGYEQFF
.	TRBV7-2	TRBJ1-4	.	TGTGCCAGCAGGGACGGGGCTAATGAAAAACTGTTTTTT	CASRDGANEKLFF
.	TRBV25-1	TRBJ2-1	.	TGTGCCAGCAGTGACCCCGGGGGTGCGAGTAGCTCCTACAATGAGCAGTTCTTC	CASSDPGGASSSYNEQFF
.	TRBV11-2	TRBJ1-3	.	TGTGCCAGCAGTCGACAGAACTCTGGAAACACCATATATTTT	CASSRQNSGNTIYF
.	TRBV6-1	TRBJ1-1	.	TGTGCCAGCCATGGACATACCGGTGGAGCTTTCTTT	CASHGHTGGAFF
.	TRBV30	TRBJ1-2	.	TGTGCCTGGAGTGTACCTTATGGCTACACCTTC	CAWSVPYGYTF
.	TRBV4-1	TRBJ1-1	.	TGCGCCAGCAGCCAATGGTTTCTTAACACTGAAGCTTTCTTT	CASSQWFLNTEAFF
few	TRBV5-6	TRBJ2-7	.	TGTGCCAGCAGCACCTCTGCACGTTACGAGCAGTACTTC	CASSTSARYEQYF
.	TRBV5-1	TRBJ1-1	.	TGCGCCAGCAGCTTGGCATTCATTGGTGGCGCGGGCACTGAAGCTTTCTTT	CASSLAFIGGAGTEAFF
.	TRBV6-1	TRBJ1-3	TRBD1	TGTGCCAGCAGGGGACAGGGTCCGGGAAACACCATATATTTT	CASRGQGPGNTIYF
.	TRBV5-1	TRBJ2-5	TRBD1	TGCGCCAGCAGCTTGGGGGGGACAGGGCAAGAGACCCAGTACTTC	CASSLGGTGQETQYF
.	TRBV14	TRBJ1-6	.	TGTGCCAGCAGCCAAGTAACCAGTGGCCTTTCACCCCTCCACTTT	CASSQVTSGLSPLHF
.	TRBV11-2	TRBJ1-4	.	TGTGCCAGCAGCCAAGTGACCGCGAATGAAAAACTGTTTTTT	CASSQVTANEKLFF
.	TRBV4-1	TRBJ2-3	.	TGCGCCAGCAGCCAAGAAAACGCGCGGTATACGCAGTATTTT	CASSQENARYTQYF
.	TRBV6-6	TRBJ2-2	TRBD2	TGTGCCAGCTCCACTCTAGCGGGGACCACCGGGGAGCTGTTTTTT	CASSTLAGTTGELFF
.	TRBV5-1	TRBJ2-3	.	TGCGCCAGCAGCACCGATGACAGGCGAGCGCAGTATTTT	CASSTDDRRAQYF
.	TRBV10-3	TRBJ1-5	.	TGTGCCATCAGTGATCGGCAGGGAGGACAGCCCCAGCATTTT	CAISDRQGGQPQHF
.	TRBV19	TRBJ1-5	.	TGTGCCAGTAGTATGGGTATTCGTCAGCCCCAGCATTTT	CASSMGIRQPQHF
.	TRBV5-1	TRBJ2-7	TRBD2	TGCGCCAGCAGCTTTAGCGGGACCAATGGAGAGCAGTACTTC	CASSFSGTNGEQYF
once	TRBV7-2	TRBJ2-1	TRBD2	TGTGCCAGCAGCTTAGGGACTAGTAATGAGCAGTTCTTC	CASSLGTSNEQFF
.	TRBV21-1	TRBJ2-3	.	TGTGCCAGCAGCCCTAGGACCAGCACAGATACGCAGTATTTT	CASSPRTSTDTQYF
.	TRBV2	TRBJ1-4	TRBD1	TGTGCCAGCAGCTCGGAGGGACAGTACCTCGAAAAACTGTTTTTT	CASSSEGQYLEKLFF
.	TRBV7-2	TRBJ2-3	.	TGTGCCAGCAGCTTAGAAGGGACAGATACGCAGTATTTT	CASSLEGTDTQYF
.	TRBV5-1	TRBJ1-6	TRBD1	TGCGCCAGCAGCTGGGGGGACAGCAACTATAATTCACCCCTCCACTTT	CASSWGDSNYNSPLHF
.	TRBV6-5	TRBJ1-1	.	TGTGCCAGCAAAGCCGGGGGGGCGAGCACTGAAGCTTTCTTT	CASKAGGASTEAFF
.	TRBV6-1	TRBJ2-1	.	TGTGCCAGCCTAGGGGTACAGAACAATGAGCAGTTCTTC	CASLGVQNNEQFF
.	TRBV6-5	TRBJ2-7	.	TGTGCCAGCAGTAGGGGATGGGGGGACAGTCTGAAATTC	CASSRGWGDSLKF
once	TRBV9	TRBJ2-1	TRBD2	TGTGCCAGCAGCGTAAGAGCGGGGGAGCGCAATGAGCAGTTCTTC	CASSVRAGERNEQFF
.	TRBV11-2	TRBJ2-1	TRBD2	TGTGCCAGCAGCTTATCTCGACTAGCGGTAAACAATGAGCAGTTCTTC	CASSLSRLAVNNEQFF
.	TRBV15	TRBJ1-4	.	TGTGCCACCAGAGGGGGGGCCAAGGGTGAAAAACTGTTTTTT	CATRGGAKGEKLFF
.	TRBV2	TRBJ2-2	TRBD2	TGTGCCAGCAGGAGACTAGCGGGGGGGAACACCGGGGAGCTGTTTTTT	CASRRLAGGNTGELFF
once	TRBV30	TRBJ2-7	.	TGTGCCTGGAGTGTTCCAGCAAGATACGAGCAGTACTTC	CAWSVPARYEQYF
once	TRBV20-1	TRBJ2-7	TRBD1	TGCAGTGCTAGAGAGGGACAGATTGAGTACTTC	CSAREGQIEYF
.	TRBV29-1	TRBJ1-5	TRBD1	TGCAGCGTGGGACAGGGCCGCAATCAGCCCCAGCATTTT	CSVGQGRNQPQHF
.	TRBV7-2	TRBJ1-2	.	TGTGCCAGCAGCTTAGCGTTCGGGAGTCAGGACTATGGCTACACCTTC	CASSLAFGSQDYGYTF
.	TRBV27	TRBJ2-5	TRBD1	TGTGCCAGCAGTTTCGCAGGGGGCAGTGAGACCCAGTACTTC	CASSFAGGSETQYF
.	TRBV6-5	TRBJ1-2	.	TGTGCCAGCAGTCCCCGTCGGGACTATGGCTACACCTTC	CASSPRRDYGYTF
.	TRBV21-1	TRBJ1-2	.	TGTGCCAGCATCCCAGGGGGGATGAACTATGGCTACACCTTC	CASIPGGMNYGYTF
once	TRBV30	TRBJ2-3	TRBD2	TGTGCCTGGAGTCCGGCGGGAGGGGGAACAGATACGCAGTATTTT	CAWSPAGGGTDTQYF
once	TRBV7-9	TRBJ2-7	TRBD1	TGTGCCAGCAGCACGAGACAGGGACCCTCCTACGAGCAGTACTTC	CASSTRQGPSYEQYF
.	TRBV18	TRBJ2-5	.	TGTGCCAGCTCACCAGGGCTCTCCCAAGAGACCCAGTACTTC	CASSPGLSQETQYF
once	TRBV9	TRBJ1-6	.	TGTGCCAGCAGCGTAGGACAGGACCTGGTGAGGAATTCACCCCTCCACTTT	CASSVGQDLVRNSPLHF
.	TRBV30	TRBJ2-3	.	TGTGCCTGGAGTGTTCATAGCGGAGGAACAGATACGCAGTATTTT	CAWSVHSGGTDTQYF
once	TRBV10-3	TRBJ1-2	.	TGCGCCAGCAGTGAAAGGACAGATTTTTATGGCTACACCTTC	CASSERTDFYGYTF
.	TRBV4-1	TRBJ2-3	TRBD1	TGCGCCAGCAGCCGAACAGACAGGGTCCTTCCAGATACGCAGTATTTT	CASSRTDRVLPDTQYF
.	TRBV7-9	TRBJ1-6	.	TGTGCCAGCAGCCCCGGGGTTGACTCCTATAATTCACCCCTCCACTTT	CASSPGVDSYNSPLHF
.	TRBV5-1	TRBJ2-5	TRBD1	TGCGCCAGCATCCAAGGACAGGGTACAGAAGAGACCCAGTACTTC	CASIQGQGTEETQYF
.	TRBV7-2	TRBJ1-1	.	TGTGCCAGCAGCTTAGAGTGGGGGAGAAACACTGAAGCTTTCTTT	CASSLEWGRNTEAFF
.	TRBV14	TRBJ2-1	.	TGTGCCAGCAGCCTTCAGCAGGGTATTACGGGTGAGCAGTTCTTC	CASSLQQGITGEQFF
.	TRBV6-4	TRBJ1-1	TRBD1	TGTGCCAGCAGCCCACAGGGGGGGTACACTGAAGCTTTCTTT	CASSPQGGYTEAFF
.	TRBV4-1	TRBJ1-2	TRBD1	TGCGCCAGCAGCCCCGGGACAGAGCTCAACTATGGCTACACCTTC	CASSPGTELNYGYTF